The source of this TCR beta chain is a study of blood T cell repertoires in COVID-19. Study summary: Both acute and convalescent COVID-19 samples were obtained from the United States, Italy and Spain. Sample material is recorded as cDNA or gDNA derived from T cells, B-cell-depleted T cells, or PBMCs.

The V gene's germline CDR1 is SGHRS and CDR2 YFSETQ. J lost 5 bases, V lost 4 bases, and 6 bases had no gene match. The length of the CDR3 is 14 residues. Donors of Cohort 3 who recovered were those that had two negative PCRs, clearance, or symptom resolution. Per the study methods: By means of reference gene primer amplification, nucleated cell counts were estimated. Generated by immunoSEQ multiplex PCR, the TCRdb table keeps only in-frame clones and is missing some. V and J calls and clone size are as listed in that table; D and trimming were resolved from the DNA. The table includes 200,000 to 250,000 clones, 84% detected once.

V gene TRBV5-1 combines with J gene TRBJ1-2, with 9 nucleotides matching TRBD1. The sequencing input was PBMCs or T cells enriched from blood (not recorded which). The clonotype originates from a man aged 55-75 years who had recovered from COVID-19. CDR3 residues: CASSETGGAYGYTF. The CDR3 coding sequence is TGCGCCAGCAGCGAAACAGGGGGCGCGTATGGCTACACCTTC. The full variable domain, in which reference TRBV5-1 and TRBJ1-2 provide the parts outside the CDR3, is KAGVTQTPRYLIKTRGQQVTLSCSPISGHRSVSWYQQTPGQGLQFLFEYFSETQRNKGNFPGRFSGRQFSNSRSEMNVSTLELGDSALYLCASSETGGAYGYTFGSGTRLTVV.